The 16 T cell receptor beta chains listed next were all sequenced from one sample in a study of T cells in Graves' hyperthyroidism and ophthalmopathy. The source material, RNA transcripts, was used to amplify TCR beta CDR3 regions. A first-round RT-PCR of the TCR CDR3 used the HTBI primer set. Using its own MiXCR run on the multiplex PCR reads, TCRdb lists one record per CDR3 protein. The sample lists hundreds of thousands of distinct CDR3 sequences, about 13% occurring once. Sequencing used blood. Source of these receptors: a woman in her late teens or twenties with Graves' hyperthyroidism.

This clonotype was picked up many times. For the CDR3, the DNA is TGTGCCAGCAGTGAGTATCAGCCCCAGCATTTT. This encodes CASSEYQPQHF. This chain connects TRBV6-1 to TRBJ1-5; no reliable D call. CDR1 and CDR2 from the germline V gene are MNHNS and SASEGT. This CDR3 region has 11 residues. With 3 bases removed from V and 5 bases from J, the gap between germline ends came to 2 bases.

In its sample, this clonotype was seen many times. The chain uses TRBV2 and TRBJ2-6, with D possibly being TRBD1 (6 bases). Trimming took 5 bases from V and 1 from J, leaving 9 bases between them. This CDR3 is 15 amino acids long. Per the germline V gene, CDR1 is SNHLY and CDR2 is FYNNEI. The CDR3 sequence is CASSTQGSGANVLTF. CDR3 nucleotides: TGTGCCAGCAGTACACAGGGATCTGGGGCCAACGTCCTGACTTTC.

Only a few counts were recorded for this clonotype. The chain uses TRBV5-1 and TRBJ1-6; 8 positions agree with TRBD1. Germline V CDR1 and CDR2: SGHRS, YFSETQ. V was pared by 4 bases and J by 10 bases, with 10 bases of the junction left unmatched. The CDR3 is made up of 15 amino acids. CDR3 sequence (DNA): TGCGCCAGCAGCGGGAAGACAGGGGTAGAGTCACCCCTCCACTTT. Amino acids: CASSGKTGVESPLHF.

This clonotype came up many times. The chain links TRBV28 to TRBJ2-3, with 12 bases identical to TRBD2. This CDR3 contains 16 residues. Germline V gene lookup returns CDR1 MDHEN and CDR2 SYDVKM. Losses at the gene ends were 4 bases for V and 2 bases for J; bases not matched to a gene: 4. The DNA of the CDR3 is TGTGCCAGCAGTTCAGGACTAGCGGGGTTCACAGATACGCAGTATTTT. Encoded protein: CASSSGLAGFTDTQYF.

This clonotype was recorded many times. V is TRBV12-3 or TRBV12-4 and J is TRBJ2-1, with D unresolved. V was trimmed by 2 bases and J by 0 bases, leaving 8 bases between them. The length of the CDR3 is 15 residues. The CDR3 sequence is CASSLRGSSYNEQFF. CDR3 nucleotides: TGTGCCAGCAGTTTAAGAGGAAGCTCCTACAATGAGCAGTTCTTC.

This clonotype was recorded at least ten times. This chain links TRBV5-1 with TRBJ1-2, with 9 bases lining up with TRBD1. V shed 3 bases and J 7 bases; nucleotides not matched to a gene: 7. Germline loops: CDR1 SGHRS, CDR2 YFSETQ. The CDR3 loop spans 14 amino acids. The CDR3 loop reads CASSSPGTGIGYTF. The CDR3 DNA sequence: TGCGCCAGCAGCTCGCCGGGGACAGGGATTGGCTACACCTTC.

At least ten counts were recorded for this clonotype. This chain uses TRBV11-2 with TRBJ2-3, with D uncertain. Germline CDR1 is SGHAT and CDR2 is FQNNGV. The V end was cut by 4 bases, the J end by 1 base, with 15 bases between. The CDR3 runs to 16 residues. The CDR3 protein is CASSYLFTLGTDTQYF. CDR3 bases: TGTGCCAGCAGCTACTTATTTACCCTGGGCACAGATACGCAGTATTTT.

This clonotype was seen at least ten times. CDR3 loop: CASSLGREWSTDTQYF. The CDR3 DNA follows: TGTGCCAGCAGCTTAGGACGGGAGTGGAGCACAGATACGCAGTATTTT. J is TRBJ2-3 and V is TRBV11-2, with D perhaps TRBD2 (6 bases). The CDR3 runs to 16 residues. Trimming stripped 1 base from V and 0 bases from J, with 11 bases between. Germline V lookup: CDR1 SGHAT, CDR2 FQNNGV.

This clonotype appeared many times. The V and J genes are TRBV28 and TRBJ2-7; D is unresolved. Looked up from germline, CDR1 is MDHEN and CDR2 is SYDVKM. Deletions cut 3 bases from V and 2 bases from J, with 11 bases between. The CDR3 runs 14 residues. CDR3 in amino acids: CASSLFLGTYEQYF. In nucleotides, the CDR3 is TGTGCCAGCAGTTTGTTCCTTGGTACCTACGAGCAGTACTTC.

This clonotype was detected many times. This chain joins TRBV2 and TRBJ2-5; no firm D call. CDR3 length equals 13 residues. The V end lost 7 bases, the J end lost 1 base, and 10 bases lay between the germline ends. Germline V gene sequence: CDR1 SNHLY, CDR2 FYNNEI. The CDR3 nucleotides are TGTGCCAGCAACGGACGTATCCAAGAGACCCAGTACTTC. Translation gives CASNGRIQETQYF.

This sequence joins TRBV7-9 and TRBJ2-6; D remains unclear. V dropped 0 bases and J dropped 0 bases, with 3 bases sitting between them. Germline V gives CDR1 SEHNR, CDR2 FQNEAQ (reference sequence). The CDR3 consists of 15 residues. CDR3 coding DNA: TGTGCCAGCAGCTTAGCGTACTCTGGGGCCAACGTCCTGACTTTC. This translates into CASSLAYSGANVLTF.

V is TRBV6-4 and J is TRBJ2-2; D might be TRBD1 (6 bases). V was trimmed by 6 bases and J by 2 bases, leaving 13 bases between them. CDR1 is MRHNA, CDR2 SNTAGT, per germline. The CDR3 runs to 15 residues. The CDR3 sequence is CASSPDRSNTGELFF. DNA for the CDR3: TGTGCCAGCAGCCCCGACAGGAGCAACACCGGGGAGCTGTTTTTT.

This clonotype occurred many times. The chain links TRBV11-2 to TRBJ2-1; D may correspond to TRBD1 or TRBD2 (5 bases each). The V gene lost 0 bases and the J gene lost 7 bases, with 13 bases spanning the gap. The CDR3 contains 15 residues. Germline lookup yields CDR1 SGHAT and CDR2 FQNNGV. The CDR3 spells CASSLDGDHLNEQFF. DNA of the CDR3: TGTGCCAGCAGCTTAGATGGGGACCATCTAAATGAGCAGTTCTTC.

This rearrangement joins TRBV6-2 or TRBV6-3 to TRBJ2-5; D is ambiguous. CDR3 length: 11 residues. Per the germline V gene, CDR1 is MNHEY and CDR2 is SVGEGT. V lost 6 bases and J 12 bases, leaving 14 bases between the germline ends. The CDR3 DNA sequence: TGTGCCAGCAGAGAGTCTCCTGGGGAGTACTTC. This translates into CASRESPGEYF.

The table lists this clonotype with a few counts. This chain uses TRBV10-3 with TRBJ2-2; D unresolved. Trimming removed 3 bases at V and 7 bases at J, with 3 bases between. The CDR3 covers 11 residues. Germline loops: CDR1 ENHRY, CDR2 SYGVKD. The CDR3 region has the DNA TGTGCCATCAGTGAAGGCGGGGAGCTGTTTTTT. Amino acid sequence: CAISEGGELFF.

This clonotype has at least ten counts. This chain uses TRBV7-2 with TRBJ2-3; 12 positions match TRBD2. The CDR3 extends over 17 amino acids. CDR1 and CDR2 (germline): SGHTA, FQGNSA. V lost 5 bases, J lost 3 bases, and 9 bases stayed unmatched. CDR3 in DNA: TGTGCCAGCAGCCGGACTAGCGGGGTCCCAAGGACAGATACGCAGTATTTT. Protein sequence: CASSRTSGVPRTDTQYF.